A single sample is the source of the 20 T cell receptor beta chains below, sequenced in a study of T cell changes during pregnancy in multiple sclerosis. Assay: immunoSEQ multiplex PCR; the TCRdb copy retains only in-frame clones and omits some. There are about 110,000 clones in the sample; about 89% occur only once, and 1.5% to 2% lies in the top ten. The sequenced sample was peripheral blood, obtained before pregnancy. Receptor source: a female donor with multiple sclerosis, enrolled in a pregnancy study.

This clone was picked up one time. The J gene is TRBJ2-1, the V gene TRBV4-3; D might be TRBD2 (5 bases). Trimming stripped 0 bases from V and 0 bases from J, with 6 bases between. The CDR3 runs to 15 residues. The germline V gene has CDR1 LGHNA and CDR2 YSLEER. CDR3 nucleotides: TGCGCCAGCAGCCAAGACCGGGACTCCTACAATGAGCAGTTCTTC. This codes for CASSQDRDSYNEQFF.

The chain links TRBV2 to TRBJ2-1, with TRBD1 as a possible D gene (6 bases). The V gene lost 4 bases and the J gene lost 4 bases, with 11 bases spanning the gap. Germline-derived CDR1 and CDR2 are SNHLY and FYNNEI. The CDR3 spans 14 residues. In nucleotides, the CDR3 is TGTGCCAGCAGTGTTCAGGGGAGATACAATGAGCAGTTCTTC. Translating gives CASSVQGRYNEQFF. The complete variable domain, with remaining parts taken from reference TRBV2 and TRBJ2-1, reads EPEVTQTPSHQVTQMGQEVILRCVPISNHLYFYWYRQILGQKVEFLVSFYNNEISEKSEIFDDQFSVERPDGSNFTLKIRSTKLEDSAMYFCASSVQGRYNEQFFGPGTRLTVL.

The CDR3 region has the DNA TGTGCCAGCAGCTCGCCAGGGGGACTGAGAAGCTCCTACAATGAGCAGTTCTTC. Amino acids: CASSSPGGLRSSYNEQFF. The gene calls are TRBV7-9 and TRBJ2-1, with D perhaps matching TRBD1 (7 bases). The V gene lost 4 bases and the J gene lost 0 bases, with 19 bases spanning the gap. In germline, CDR1 is SEHNR, CDR2 FQNEAQ (reference sequence). The CDR3 runs to 18 residues. The full variable domain, in which reference TRBV7-9 and TRBJ2-1 provide the parts outside the CDR3, is DTGVSQNPRHKITKRGQNVTFRCDPISEHNRLYWYRQTLGQGPEFLTYFQNEAQLEKSRLLSDRFSAERPKGSFSTLEIQRTEQGDSAMYLCASSSPGGLRSSYNEQFFGPGTRLTVL.

This clone has just one count. V is TRBV6-5 and J is TRBJ2-2; 9 bases match TRBD2. Germline trimming cut 4 bases from V and 2 bases from J; bases unmatched to any gene: 2. CDR1 and CDR2 (germline): MNHEY, SVGAGI. The length of the CDR3 is 15 residues. DNA for the CDR3: TGTGCCAGCAGTTCTAGCGGGATAAACACCGGGGAGCTGTTTTTT. Its protein product is CASSSSGINTGELFF.

The DNA of the CDR3 is TGTGCCAGCAGCGGGACTCCGGGACAGGGAAAAAATGAGCAGTTCTTC. Amino acid sequence: CASSGTPGQGKNEQFF. The rearrangement uses TRBV6-4 and TRBJ2-1, with 9 nucleotides matching TRBD1. There are 16 residues in the CDR3. Germline lookup yields CDR1 MRHNA and CDR2 SNTAGT. V was pared by 6 bases and J by 7 bases, with 13 bases of the junction left unmatched.

The chain combines TRBV7-9 with TRBJ1-1; tentative D call: TRBD1 (5 bases). This CDR3 comprises 15 residues. Trimming stripped 4 bases from V and 4 bases from J, with 16 bases between. Germline assignment: CDR1 SEHNR and CDR2 FQNEAQ (reference sequence). Here the CDR3 reads CASSSPRGESTEAFF. CDR3 DNA sequence: TGTGCCAGCAGCTCTCCGCGGGGGGAGTCCACTGAAGCTTTCTTT.

This rearrangement joins TRBV29-1 to TRBJ2-5; 7 nucleotides align to TRBD1. The DNA end is a closer match to TRBJ2-7, so the J assignment may be wrong. The CDR3 contains 11 residues. Per germline, CDR1 SQVTM and CDR2 ANQGSEA. CDR3 nucleotide sequence: TGCAGCGTCAGGGGGACCTACGAGCAGTACTTC. Translated, it gives CSVRGTYEQYF.

The V and J genes are TRBV7-8 and TRBJ1-1; 12 nucleotides align to TRBD1. Germline CDR1 is SGHVS and CDR2 is FQNEAQ. This CDR3 has 18 amino acids. The trim removed 1 base at V and 4 bases at J, leaving 10 bases unmatched. CDR3 sequence reads: CASSLVSGQGALGTEAFF. The CDR3 DNA is TGTGCCAGCAGCTTAGTATCGGGACAGGGGGCTTTGGGCACTGAAGCTTTCTTT.

This rearrangement joins TRBV7-2 to TRBJ2-7, with no clear D. The CDR3 is made up of 12 amino acids. Germline CDR1 is SGHTA and CDR2 is FQGNSA. V lost 5 bases to trimming and J lost 7 bases, with 12 bases between them. The CDR3 region is CASSPSGPEQYF. In DNA form, the CDR3 reads TGTGCCAGCAGCCCGAGTGGTCCTGAGCAGTACTTC.

The chain couples TRBV9 to TRBJ2-1, with TRBD2 matching 7 bases. The CDR3 is made up of 14 amino acids. Germline trimming cut 0 bases from V and 7 bases from J; bases unmatched to any gene: 4. Per germline, CDR1 SGDLS and CDR2 YYNGEE. DNA of the CDR3: TGTGCCAGCAGCGTAGGGGGGGGAAGGAATGAGCAGTTCTTC. It is translated as CASSVGGGRNEQFF.

This rearrangement joins TRBV28 to TRBJ2-2, with 9 positions matching TRBD1. The CDR3 spans 14 residues. Germline trimming cut 5 bases from V and 5 bases from J; bases unmatched to any gene: 3. Germline values: CDR1 MDHEN, CDR2 SYDVKM. CDR3 sequence reads: CASSRQGGTGELFF. Here the CDR3 DNA reads TGTGCCAGCAGTAGACAGGGGGGGACCGGGGAGCTGTTTTTT.

The V gene is TRBV30, the J gene TRBJ1-1; 10 positions agree with TRBD1. After removal of 4 bases from V and 4 bases from J, the junction contained 6 bases not matched to a gene. Germline-derived CDR1 and CDR2 are GTSNPN and SVGIG (reference sequence). The CDR3 contains 14 residues. In DNA, the CDR3 is TGTGCCTGGAAATGGACAGGGGGAGGCACTGAAGCTTTCTTT. Translating it yields CAWKWTGGGTEAFF.

The chain joins TRBV7-8 to TRBJ1-5, with TRBD1 as a possible D gene (5 bases). The germline V gene encodes CDR1 SGHVS and CDR2 FQNEAQ. Trimming left V 7 bases short and J 4 bases short, with 29 bases between. The CDR3 consists of 19 residues. As DNA, the CDR3 is TGTGCCAGCACTCCCCTCTTTTTTAGGAAACAGGAAAATAATCAGCCCCAGCATTTT. Its translation is CASTPLFFRKQENNQPQHF. Looking up the rest from reference TRBV7-8 and TRBJ1-5 gives the full variable domain: GAGVSQSPRYKVAKRGQDVALRCDPISGHVSLFWYQQALGQGPEFLTYFQNEAQLDKSGLPSDRFFAERPEGSVSTLKIQRTQQEDSAVYLCASTPLFFRKQENNQPQHFGDGTRLSIL.

The chain has TRBV6-5 and TRBJ2-7, with a possible D match to TRBD1 (7 bases). Germline V CDR1 and CDR2: MNHEY, SVGAGI. The CDR3 runs 14 residues. Trimming shortened V by 0 bases and J by 3 bases, and 9 bases separated the two germline ends. The CDR3 region has the DNA TGTGCCAGCAGTTACTCCCAGGGGGGCTACGAGCAGTACTTC. It specifies CASSYSQGGYEQYF.

The V and J genes are TRBV30 and TRBJ1-1, with 10 bases aligning to TRBD1. The germline gives CDR1 GTSNPN, CDR2 SVGIG (reference sequence). The CDR3 has 13 amino acids. The V gene end was trimmed by 1 base and the J gene end by 9 bases; junction bases not matched to a gene: 5. This chain's CDR3 is CAWSGGQGTKAFF. The CDR3 bases are TGTGCCTGGAGTGGGGGACAGGGGACGAAAGCTTTCTTT.

CDR3: CASSVGRDIFTDTQYF. CDR3 DNA: TGTGCCAGCAGCGTAGGTAGGGACATATTCACAGATACGCAGTATTTT. The chain combines TRBV9 with TRBJ2-3; tentatively, D is TRBD1 (6 bases). The CDR3 runs 16 residues. Germline values: CDR1 SGDLS, CDR2 YYNGEE. Trimming stripped 0 bases from V and 2 bases from J, with 13 bases between.

The chain combines TRBV29-1 with TRBJ2-7; weak D call: TRBD2 (6 bases). The CDR3 is 16 amino acids. The V and J ends lost 0 bases and 0 bases respectively, with 15 bases between them. Germline CDR1 and CDR2: SQVTM and ANQGSEA. The CDR3 DNA reads as TGCAGCGTTGAAGATCGCGGGACGGGTAGCTCCTACGAGCAGTACTTC. The encoded protein is CSVEDRGTGSSYEQYF.

This clone occurred once. The CDR3 DNA reads as TGTGCCAGCAGCTTGGGTTTTGGACAGGGGGGTGAAGCTTTCTTT. It codes for CASSLGFGQGGEAFF. The chain has TRBV5-5 and TRBJ1-1, with 10 bases aligning to TRBD1. CDR1 is SGHKS, CDR2 YYEKEE, per germline (reference sequence). The CDR3 length is 15 residues. V lost 0 bases to trimming and J lost 7 bases; unmatched junction nucleotides: 6.

This chain links TRBV5-1 with TRBJ1-4, with D unresolved. The V end lost 0 bases, the J end lost 5 bases, and 8 bases lay between the germline ends. The CDR3 has 14 residues. Germline CDR1 reads SGHRS; CDR2 reads YFSETQ. The CDR3 DNA sequence: TGCGCCAGCAGCTTGGGGCGGAGGAATGAAAAACTGTTTTTT. Encoded protein: CASSLGRRNEKLFF.

This rearrangement joins TRBV6-5 to TRBJ2-7; D remains unclear. Germline lookup yields CDR1 MNHEY and CDR2 SVGAGI. Trimming pared 2 bases from V and 3 bases from J, leaving 8 bases between. This CDR3 region has 13 residues. CDR3 sequence: CASSYPPSYEQYF. CDR3 sequence (DNA): TGTGCCAGCAGTTACCCTCCGAGCTACGAGCAGTACTTC.